This T cell receptor (beta chain) is from a study of control samples from healthy donors and cancer patients. Using immunoSEQ multiplex PCR, the repertoire was profiled, and TCRdb retains in-frame clones only, with some absent. The table records about 120,000 clones, roughly nine tenths of them present only once. V gave up 3 bases and J gave up 5 bases, with 8 bases separating them. The CDR3 has 13 amino acids. Germline V gene lookup returns CDR1 MNHEY and CDR2 SVGEGT. Sequencing was performed on blood. The source of this sequence is a man between 45 and 60 years old in good health. The chain has TRBV6-2 or TRBV6-3 and TRBJ1-5, with D unclear. CDR3 bases: TGTGCCAGCAGTTATGAGAGTTATCAGCCCCAGCATTTT. It encodes CASSYESYQPQHF.